One sample yielded the 25 T cell receptor beta chains listed below, sequenced in a study of CD8+CD57+ T cells in acquired aplastic anemia. The use of genomic DNA as template underpinned the TCR beta VDJ and CDR3 profiling. TCRdb passed the reads through MiXCR, listing each CDR3 protein once. The repertoire has about 220,000 distinct CDR3 sequences, 30% to 35% of them found once; the top ten carry about 1.1%. Sequenced: sorted CD4+, CD8+, or CD8+CD57+ T cells (not recorded which) from PBMCs. Receptor source: a human donor in good health, serving as a control.

Points on this clonotype: Given a much more abundant clone one base away, this may be a read error. The CDR3 ends on some other residue instead of the conserved phenylalanine or tryptophan, so this is likely a read error. The gene calls are TRBV6-1 and TRBJ2-7, with TRBD1 matching over 9 bases. With 6 bases clipped from V and 3 bases from J, the junction kept 6 bases outside the gene matches. CDR1 and CDR2 from the germline V gene are MNHNS and SASEGT. The CDR3 covers 14 residues. The CDR3 DNA is TGTGCCAGCAGCAGGGACAGGGCTAACTACGAGCAGTACCTC. As protein: CASSRDRANYEQYL.

This clonotype was recorded a few times. The chain combines TRBV7-9 with TRBJ2-2; tentatively, D is TRBD1 (6 bases). This CDR3 is built from 16 residues. Per germline, CDR1 SEHNR and CDR2 FQNEAQ (reference sequence). Trimming removed 1 base from V and 0 bases from J, with 9 bases in between. CDR3 amino acids: CASSLDRDANTGELFF. DNA for the CDR3: TGTGCCAGCAGCTTAGACAGGGACGCGAACACCGGGGAGCTGTTTTTT.

As to this clonotype: A much larger clone is a single base away; this may be a read error. This sequence joins TRBV6-1 and TRBJ2-7; a possible D gene is TRBD1 (5 bases). Looked up from germline, CDR1 is MNHNS and CDR2 is SASEGT. The CDR3 totals 13 residues. CDR3 DNA: TGTGCCAACAGTGAACAGGAATACTACGAGCAGTACTTC. This translates into CANSEQEYYEQYF.

Of note for this clonotype: It may be a read error: a sequence one base away is much more abundant. The CDR3 spells CASSRTGRSYGYTF. CDR3 coding DNA: TGTGCCAGCAGCCGGACAGGGCGAAGCTATGGCTACACCTTC. The genes are TRBV2 and TRBJ1-2; 8 bases map to TRBD1. Germline-derived CDR1 and CDR2 are SNHLY and FYNNEI. The CDR3 covers 14 residues. V shed 6 bases and J 4 bases; nucleotides not matched to a gene: 7.

At least ten counts were recorded for this clonotype. This chain joins TRBV9 and TRBJ1-6; tentative D call: TRBD1 (5 bases). The V and J ends lost 3 bases and 7 bases respectively, with 11 bases between them. This CDR3 has 14 amino acids. Germline CDR1 and CDR2: SGDLS and YYNGEE. CDR3 sequence: CASSEGLSNSPLHF. Here the CDR3 DNA reads TGTGCCAGCAGCGAGGGACTGTCCAATTCACCCCTCCACTTT.

For this clonotype: A much more abundant neighbour one base away suggests this may be a read error. The genes are TRBV11-2 and TRBJ1-2, with D hard to call. The V end lost 5 bases, the J end lost 4 bases, and 23 bases lay between the germline ends. Germline lookup yields CDR1 SGHAT and CDR2 FQNNGV. The CDR3 runs to 17 residues. The CDR3 bases are TGTGCCAGCAGCCCTAGCCTCGTTCTTTTGCCCATCTATGGCTACACCTTC. As protein: CASSPSLVLLPIYGYTF.

There are many counts of this clonotype. The CDR3 region has the DNA TGTGCCAGCAGCCCTGATGACTACGAGCAGTACTTC. Protein product: CASSPDDYEQYF. The rearrangement uses TRBV12-3 or TRBV12-4 and TRBJ2-7; D is undetermined. The length of the CDR3 is 12 residues. The germline V and J ends were trimmed by 6 bases and 3 bases, with 9 bases remaining between them.

Points on this clonotype: A clone one base away is much larger, so this may be a read error. V usage is TRBV7-2 and J usage is TRBJ2-1; either TRBD1 or TRBD2 may supply D (5 bases each). The length of the CDR3 is 15 residues. Germline V gives CDR1 SGHTA, CDR2 FQGNSA. CDR3 loop: CVSSLPGTSDDEQFF. The CDR3 DNA reads as TGTGTCAGCAGCTTACCTGGGACCTCCGACGATGAGCAGTTCTTC.

This chain joins TRBV9 and TRBJ2-1; 10 nucleotides match TRBD2. The length of the CDR3 is 20 residues. Losses at the gene ends were 0 bases for V and 5 bases for J; bases not matched to a gene: 17. Per germline, CDR1 SGDLS and CDR2 YYNGEE. The CDR3 nucleotides read TGTGCCAGCAGCGTAGGGTTGCGTTTGGCTAGCGGGAGCGGCGACAATGAGCAGTTCTTC. This sequence encodes CASSVGLRLASGSGDNEQFF.

Concerning this clonotype itself: The CDR3 end shows no conserved phenylalanine or tryptophan, and so a read error is likely. V usage is TRBV10-2 and J usage is TRBJ2-2; a weak D match, TRBD1 (6 bases). The CDR3 runs 10 residues. V was cut by 7 bases and J by 13 bases, with 10 bases left in between. Per germline, CDR1 WSHSY and CDR2 SAAADI. The CDR3 region is CASTGRGLFS. DNA of the CDR3: TGCGCCAGCACCGGCAGGGGGCTGTTTTCT.

This clonotype was seen at least ten times. The chain joins TRBV24-1 to TRBJ2-2; D is undetermined. The V gene's germline CDR1 is KGHDR and CDR2 SFDVKD. The V end was cut by 5 bases, the J end by 0 bases, with 6 bases between. The CDR3 has 14 amino acids. The CDR3 sequence is CATSGGSNTGELFF. CDR3 in DNA: TGTGCCACCAGTGGAGGCTCGAACACCGGGGAGCTGTTTTTT.

This clonotype has a handful of counts. This CDR3 reads CASSLSRTGAFF. CDR3 bases: TGTGCCAGCAGCTTGTCCAGGACTGGTGCTTTCTTT. The V call is TRBV5-4, the J call TRBJ1-1; D is unresolved. CDR3 size: 12 residues. The V end lost 1 base, the J end lost 11 bases, and 12 bases lay between the germline ends. Germline assignment: CDR1 SGHNT and CDR2 YYREEE (reference sequence).

The sample holds many counts of this clonotype. J is TRBJ2-1 and V is TRBV10-2; 12 bases are shared with TRBD2. The CDR3 has 18 amino acids. Germline CDR1 is WSHSY and CDR2 is SAAADI. With V trimmed by 5 bases and J by 5 bases, 13 bases remained unmatched. CDR3 nucleotide sequence: TGCGCCAGCAGTCACCCACTTGGACTAGCGGGACCAAACAATGAGCAGTTCTTC. This translates into CASSHPLGLAGPNNEQFF.

This clonotype has a single count. The gene calls are TRBV20-1 and TRBJ2-3; no clear D. Deletions cut 5 bases from V and 1 base from J, with 10 bases between. This CDR3 comprises 13 residues. The germline CDR1 and CDR2 sequences are DFQATT and SNEGSKA (reference sequence). CDR3 DNA: TGCAGTGCTGGCTCCGCGGGCACAGATACGCAGTATTTT. This sequence encodes CSAGSAGTDTQYF.

The rearrangement links TRBV10-3 to TRBJ1-6, with TRBD1 identical over 12 bases. V gave up 3 bases and J gave up 5 bases; unmatched junction bases: 2. There are 16 residues in the CDR3. Looked up from germline, CDR1 is ENHRY and CDR2 is SYGVKD. CDR3: CAISEGTGGDNSPLHF. DNA of the CDR3: TGTGCCATCAGTGAAGGGACAGGGGGCGATAATTCACCCCTCCACTTT.

This chain joins TRBV13 and TRBJ2-1, with 11 bases that match TRBD2. V was clipped by 5 bases and J by 1 base; unmatched bases: 7. Germline values: CDR1 PRHDT, CDR2 FYEKMQ (reference sequence). The CDR3 has 17 residues. CDR3 loop: CASSGILAGVSYNEQFF. The CDR3 DNA reads TGTGCCAGCAGCGGAATACTAGCGGGAGTATCCTACAATGAGCAGTTCTTC.

This clonotype was observed once. The gene calls are TRBV24-1 and TRBJ2-2; D ambiguous. Trimming shortened V by 4 bases and J by 6 bases, and 11 bases separated the two germline ends. Germline CDR1 KGHDR, CDR2 SFDVKD. The CDR3 is made up of 14 amino acids. The CDR3 spells CATSEPDGSGELFF. DNA for the CDR3: TGTGCCACCAGTGAACCGGACGGCTCCGGGGAGCTGTTTTTT.

V usage is TRBV29-1 and J usage is TRBJ1-3, with D perhaps matching TRBD1 (6 bases). Germline assignment: CDR1 SQVTM and CDR2 ANQGSEA. Trimming stripped 4 bases from V and 0 bases from J, with 7 bases between. This CDR3 is 13 amino acids long. CDR3 bases: TGCAGCGTTGGGACAGACTCTGGAAACACCATATATTTT. Its protein is CSVGTDSGNTIYF. Combining the CDR3 with reference TRBV29-1 and TRBJ1-3 gives the whole variable domain SAVISQKPSRDICQRGTSLTIQCQVDSQVTMMFWYRQQPGQSLTLIATANQGSEATYESGFVIDKFPISRPNLTFSTLTVSNMSPEDSSIYLCSVGTDSGNTIYFGEGSWLTVV.

The genes are TRBV9 and TRBJ1-1, with D hard to call. Germline values: CDR1 SGDLS, CDR2 YYNGEE. The CDR3 sequence is 15 residues long. V lost 3 bases, J lost 1 base, and 13 bases lay in between. Written as DNA, the CDR3 is TGTGCCAGCAGCGACCTCCTCCCGGGGAACACTGAAGCTTTCTTT. Protein: CASSDLLPGNTEAFF.

This rearrangement joins TRBV19 to TRBJ2-7; D ambiguous. Germline-derived CDR1 and CDR2 are LNHDA and SQIVND (reference sequence). The CDR3 contains 15 residues. Trimming left V 6 bases short and J 5 bases short, with 20 bases between. CDR3 region: CASSPGDRRAHEQYF. DNA for the CDR3: TGTGCCAGTAGCCCTGGCGACCGACGGGCCCACGAGCAGTACTTC.

Concerning this clonotype itself: The conserved phenylalanine or tryptophan is not found at the CDR3 terminus, so this likely reflects a read error. V usage is TRBV20-1 and J usage is TRBJ2-5; D gene unclear. Germline V gene sequence: CDR1 DFQATT, CDR2 SNEGSKA (reference sequence). This CDR3 is built from 14 residues. CDR3 DNA sequence: TGCAATGCTAGAGATCTTGAAGTCCAAGAGACCCAGTACTCC. Translating gives CNARDLEVQETQYS.

The gene calls are TRBV15 and TRBJ1-2; D unclear. The V gene's germline CDR1 is LNHNV and CDR2 YYDKDF (reference sequence). The CDR3 is 13 residues long. V gave up 3 bases and J gave up 5 bases, with 10 bases separating them. CDR3 sequence reads: CATSSDTDYGYTF. The CDR3, as DNA: TGTGCCACCAGCAGCGACACAGATTATGGCTACACCTTC.

The chain has TRBV19 and TRBJ2-7; possible D gene TRBD2, 5 bases. V was clipped by 5 bases and J by 7 bases, with 15 bases between them. Germline V gene sequence: CDR1 LNHDA, CDR2 SQIVND (reference sequence). CDR3 length equals 13 residues. The CDR3 region has the DNA TGTGCCAGTAGTGTGGGTTCCTCGGGGGAGCAGTACTTC. Translating it yields CASSVGSSGEQYF.

This clonotype has a count of ten or more. The chain has TRBV2 and TRBJ2-7, with 9 nucleotides matching TRBD1. Looked up from germline, CDR1 is SNHLY and CDR2 is FYNNEI. This CDR3 is built from 16 residues. J lost 4 bases, V lost 1 base, and 8 bases had no gene match. The CDR3 sequence: CASSEEYGQGSYEQYF. The DNA of the CDR3 is TGTGCCAGCAGTGAAGAGTACGGACAGGGGAGTTACGAGCAGTACTTC.

This clonotype was seen at least ten times. The chain couples TRBV29-1 to TRBJ1-2; no clear D gene. The V end lost 2 bases, the J end lost 4 bases, and 8 bases lay between the germline ends. CDR1 is SQVTM and CDR2 is ANQGSEA in the germline V gene. The length of the CDR3 is 12 residues. CDR3: CSVESPGYGYTF. The CDR3 DNA sequence: TGCAGCGTTGAAAGTCCAGGCTATGGCTACACCTTC.